This T cell receptor beta chain comes out of a study of blood T cells in healthy people across ages. Through a sample-barcoded 5' primer and a J-beta primer mix, a second PCR was run for roughly 6 to 12 cycles. Every sample gave at least 2.5 million paired-end reads containing CDR3. TCRdb reprocessed the 5' RACE reads with MiXCR, giving one entry per CDR3 protein. The repertoire holds over 1.5 million distinct CDR3 sequences, with around 48% as singletons. Total RNA extracted from each sample amounted to at least 5.5 micrograms. The length of the CDR3 is 14 residues. V gave up 3 bases and J gave up 5 bases; unmatched junction bases: 7. The germline V gene has CDR1 SQVTM and CDR2 ANQGSEA.

The source of this sequence is a woman aged 40 to 50 in good health. This chain uses TRBV29-1 with TRBJ2-1; 7 positions agree with TRBD2. The sample consisted of blood. CDR3 in amino acids: CSVERLGTNNEQFF. In nucleotides, the CDR3 is TGCAGCGTTGAGAGGCTAGGGACTAACAATGAGCAGTTCTTC.